This entry describes one TCR beta chain. Its cognate antigen is unknown. Germline is not matched at one junction end, which may reflect a read error. The record originates from a study of cytomegalovirus exposure and HLA in healthy donors. Looking at the study overall: The platform used for the 100 to 150 validation repertoires matched that of the roughly 670 first-cohort repertoires, a later analysis reported. Overall study results and limits: Clusters of TCRs from the first cohort tended to co-occur in the approximately 130 validation repertoires (as a later analysis found). Cytomegalovirus-associated TCR beta chains were listed, numbering some 150. Cytomegalovirus status was reportedly diagnosed by the classifier with high specificity and sensitivity.

Only in-frame clones appear in the TCRdb table, and some are missing; sequencing was by immunoSEQ multiplex PCR. The sample consists of approximately 220,000 clones, approximately 88% of them appearing once. Germline V CDR1 and CDR2: MDHEN, SYDVKM. The CDR3 consists of 12 residues. The sequence came from a woman in her 30s in good health and CMV-seropositive. Sample: PBMCs. The chain carries TRBV28 and TRBJ1-2; 7 positions match TRBD1. CDR3 region: CASSLMGRDSPF. In nucleotides, the CDR3 is TGTGCCAGCAGTTTGATGGGTCGGGACAGCCCCTTC.